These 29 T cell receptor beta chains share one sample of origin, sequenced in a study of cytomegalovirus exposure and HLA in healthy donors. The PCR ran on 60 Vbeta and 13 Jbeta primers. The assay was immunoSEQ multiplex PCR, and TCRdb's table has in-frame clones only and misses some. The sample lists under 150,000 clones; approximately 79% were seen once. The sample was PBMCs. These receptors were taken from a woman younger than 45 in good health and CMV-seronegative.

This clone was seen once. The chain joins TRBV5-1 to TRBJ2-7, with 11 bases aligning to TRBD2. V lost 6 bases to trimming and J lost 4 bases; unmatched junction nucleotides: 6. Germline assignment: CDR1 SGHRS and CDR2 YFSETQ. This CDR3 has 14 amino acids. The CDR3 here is CASKLGTSGYEQYF. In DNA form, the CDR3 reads TGCGCCAGCAAGTTAGGGACTAGCGGTTACGAGCAGTACTTC.

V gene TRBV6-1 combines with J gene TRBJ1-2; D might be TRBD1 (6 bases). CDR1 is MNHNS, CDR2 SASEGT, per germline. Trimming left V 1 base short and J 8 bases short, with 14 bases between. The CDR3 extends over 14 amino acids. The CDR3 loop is CASSEEGGAGGYTF. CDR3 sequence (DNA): TGTGCCAGCAGTGAAGAGGGGGGGGCGGGCGGCTACACCTTC.

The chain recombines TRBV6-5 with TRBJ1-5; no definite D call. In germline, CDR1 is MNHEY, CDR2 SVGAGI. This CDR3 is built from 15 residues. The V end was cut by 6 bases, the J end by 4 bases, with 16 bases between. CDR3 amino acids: CASSRSFGGNQPQHF. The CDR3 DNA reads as TGTGCCAGCAGCCGGTCTTTCGGAGGTAATCAGCCCCAGCATTTT.

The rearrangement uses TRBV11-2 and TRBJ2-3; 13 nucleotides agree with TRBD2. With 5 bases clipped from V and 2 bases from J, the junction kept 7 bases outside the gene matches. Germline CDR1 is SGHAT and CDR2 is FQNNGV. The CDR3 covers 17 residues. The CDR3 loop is CASSPGLAGIYTDTQYF. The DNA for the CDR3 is TGTGCCAGCAGCCCGGGACTAGCGGGGATCTACACAGATACGCAGTATTTT.

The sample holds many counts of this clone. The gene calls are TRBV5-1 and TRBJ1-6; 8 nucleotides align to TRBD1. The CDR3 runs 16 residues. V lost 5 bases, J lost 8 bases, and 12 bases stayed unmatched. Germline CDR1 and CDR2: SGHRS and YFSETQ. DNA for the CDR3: TGCGCCAGCAGTTTGACCCGGACAGGGAGTTATTCACCCCTCCACTTT. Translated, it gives CASSLTRTGSYSPLHF.

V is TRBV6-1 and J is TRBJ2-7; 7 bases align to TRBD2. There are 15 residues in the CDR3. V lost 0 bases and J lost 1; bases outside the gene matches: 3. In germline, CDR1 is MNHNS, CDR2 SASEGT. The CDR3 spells CASSEARGFSYEQYF. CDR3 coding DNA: TGTGCCAGCAGTGAAGCGCGGGGGTTTTCCTACGAGCAGTACTTC.

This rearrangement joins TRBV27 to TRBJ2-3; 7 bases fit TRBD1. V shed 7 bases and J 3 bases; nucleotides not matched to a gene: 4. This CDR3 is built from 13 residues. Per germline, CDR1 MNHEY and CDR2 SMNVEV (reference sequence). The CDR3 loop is CASTRQGTDTQYF. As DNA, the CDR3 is TGTGCCAGCACCCGACAGGGAACAGATACGCAGTATTTT.

CDR3 coding DNA: TGTGCCTGGAGCCCCCCGGGGACAGCAACTAATGAAAAACTGTTTTTT. It translates to CAWSPPGTATNEKLFF. The J gene is TRBJ1-4, the V gene TRBV30, with 7 bases aligning to TRBD1. The germline V gene encodes CDR1 GTSNPN and CDR2 SVGIG (reference sequence). This CDR3 region has 16 residues. The V and J ends lost 3 bases and 0 bases, in that order; junction bases with no gene match: 7. Full variable domain (outside the CDR3, taken from reference TRBV30 and TRBJ1-4): SQTIHQWPATLVQPVGSPLSLECTVEGTSNPNLYWYRQAAGRGLQLLFYSVGIGQISSEVPQNLSASRPQDRQFILSSKKLLLSDSGFYLCAWSPPGTATNEKLFFGSGTQLSVL.

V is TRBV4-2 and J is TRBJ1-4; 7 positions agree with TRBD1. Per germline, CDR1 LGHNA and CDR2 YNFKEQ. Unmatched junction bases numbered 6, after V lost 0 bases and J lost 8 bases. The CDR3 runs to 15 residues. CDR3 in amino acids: CASSQERGHGEKLFF. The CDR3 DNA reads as TGTGCCAGCAGCCAAGAGAGGGGGCATGGGGAAAAACTGTTTTTT.

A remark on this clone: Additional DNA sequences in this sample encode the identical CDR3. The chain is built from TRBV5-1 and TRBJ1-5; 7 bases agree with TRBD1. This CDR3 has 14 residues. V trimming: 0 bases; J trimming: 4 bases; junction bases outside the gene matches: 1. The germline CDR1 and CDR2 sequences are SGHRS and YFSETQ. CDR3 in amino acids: CASSLAGGNQPQHF. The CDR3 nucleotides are TGCGCCAGCAGCTTGGCAGGGGGGAATCAGCCCCAGCATTTT. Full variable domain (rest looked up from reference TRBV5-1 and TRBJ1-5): KAGVTQTPRYLIKTRGQQVTLSCSPISGHRSVSWYQQTPGQGLQFLFEYFSETQRNKGNFPGRFSGRQFSNSRSEMNVSTLELGDSALYLCASSLAGGNQPQHFGDGTRLSIL.

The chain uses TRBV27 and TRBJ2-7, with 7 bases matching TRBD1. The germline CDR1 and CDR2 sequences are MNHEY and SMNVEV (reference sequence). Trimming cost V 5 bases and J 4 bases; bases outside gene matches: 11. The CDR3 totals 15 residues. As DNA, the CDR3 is TGTGCCAGCAGTCAACGGGACCCGGGACAGTACGAGCAGTACTTC. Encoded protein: CASSQRDPGQYEQYF.

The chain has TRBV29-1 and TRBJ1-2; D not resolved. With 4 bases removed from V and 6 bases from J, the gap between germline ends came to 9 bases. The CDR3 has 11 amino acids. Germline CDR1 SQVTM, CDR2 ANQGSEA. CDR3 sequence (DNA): TGCAGCGTTGTGGGCGGGGATGGCTACACCTTC. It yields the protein CSVVGGDGYTF.

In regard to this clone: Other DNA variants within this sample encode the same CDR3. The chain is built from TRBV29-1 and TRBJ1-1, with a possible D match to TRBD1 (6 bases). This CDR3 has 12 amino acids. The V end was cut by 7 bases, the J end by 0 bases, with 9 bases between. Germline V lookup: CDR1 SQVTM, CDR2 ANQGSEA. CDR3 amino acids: CSAGQMNTEAFF. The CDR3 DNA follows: TGCAGCGCTGGACAGATGAACACTGAAGCTTTCTTT.

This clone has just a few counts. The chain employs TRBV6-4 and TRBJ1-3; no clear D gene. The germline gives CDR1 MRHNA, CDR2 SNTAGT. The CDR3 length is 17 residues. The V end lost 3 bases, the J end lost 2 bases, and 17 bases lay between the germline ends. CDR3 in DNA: TGTGCCAGCAGTGATGGAGGAGGGCAGAAACCTGGAAACACCATATATTTT. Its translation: CASSDGGGQKPGNTIYF.

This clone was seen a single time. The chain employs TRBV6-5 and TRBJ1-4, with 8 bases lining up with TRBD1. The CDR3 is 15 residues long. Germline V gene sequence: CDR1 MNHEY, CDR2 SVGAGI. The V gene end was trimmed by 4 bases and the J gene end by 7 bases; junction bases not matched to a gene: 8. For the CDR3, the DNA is TGTGCCAGCAGTTCCACGCCCGGGACAGGTGAAAAACTGTTTTTT. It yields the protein CASSSTPGTGEKLFF.

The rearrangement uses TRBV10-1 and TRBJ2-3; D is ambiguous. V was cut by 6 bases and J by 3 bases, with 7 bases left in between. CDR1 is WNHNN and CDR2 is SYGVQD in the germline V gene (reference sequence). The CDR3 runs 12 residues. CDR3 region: CASSNSTDTQYF. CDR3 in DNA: TGCGCCAGCAGCAACTCTACAGATACGCAGTATTTT.

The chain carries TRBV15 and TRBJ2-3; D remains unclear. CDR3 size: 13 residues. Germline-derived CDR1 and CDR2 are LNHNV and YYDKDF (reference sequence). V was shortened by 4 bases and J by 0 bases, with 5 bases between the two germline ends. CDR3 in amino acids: CATSTQSTDTQYF. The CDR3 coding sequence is TGTGCCACCAGCACCCAGAGCACAGATACGCAGTATTTT.

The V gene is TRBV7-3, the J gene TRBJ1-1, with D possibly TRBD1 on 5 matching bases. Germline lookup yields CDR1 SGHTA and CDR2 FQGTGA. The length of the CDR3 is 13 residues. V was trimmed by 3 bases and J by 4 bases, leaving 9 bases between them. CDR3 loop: CASSLTELTEAFF. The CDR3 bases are TGTGCCAGCAGCTTGACAGAGCTCACTGAAGCTTTCTTT.

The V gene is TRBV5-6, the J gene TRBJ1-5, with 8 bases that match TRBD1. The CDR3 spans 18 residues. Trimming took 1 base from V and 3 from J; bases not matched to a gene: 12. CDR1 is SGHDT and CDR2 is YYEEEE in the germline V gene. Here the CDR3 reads CASSLSMAATGVNQPQHF. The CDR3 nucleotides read TGTGCCAGCAGCTTGTCGATGGCCGCGACAGGGGTCAATCAGCCCCAGCATTTT.

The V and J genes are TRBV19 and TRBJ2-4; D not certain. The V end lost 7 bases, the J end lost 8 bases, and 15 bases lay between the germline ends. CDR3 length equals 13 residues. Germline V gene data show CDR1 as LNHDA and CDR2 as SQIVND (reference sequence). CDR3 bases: TGTGCCAGTATCGACGGAACCGAGGACATTCAGTACTTC. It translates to CASIDGTEDIQYF.

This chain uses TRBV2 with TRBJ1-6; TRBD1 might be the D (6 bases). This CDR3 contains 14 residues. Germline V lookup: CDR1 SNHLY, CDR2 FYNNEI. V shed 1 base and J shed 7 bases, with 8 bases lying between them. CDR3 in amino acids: CASSEDRVNSPLHF. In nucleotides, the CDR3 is TGTGCCAGCAGTGAAGACAGGGTAAATTCACCCCTCCACTTT.

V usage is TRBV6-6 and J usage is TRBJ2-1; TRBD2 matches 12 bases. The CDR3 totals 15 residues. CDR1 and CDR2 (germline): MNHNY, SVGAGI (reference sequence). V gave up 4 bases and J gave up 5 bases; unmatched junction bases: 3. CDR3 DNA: TGTGCCAGCAGTTCCGGACTAGCGGGAAACAATGAGCAGTTCTTC. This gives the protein CASSSGLAGNNEQFF.

The chain's CDR3 is CASSPRWGRDTEAFF. As DNA, the CDR3 is TGTGCCAGCAGCCCTCGTTGGGGCAGGGACACTGAAGCTTTCTTT. This rearrangement joins TRBV11-2 to TRBJ1-1, with D tentatively TRBD1 (5 bases). CDR1 and CDR2 (germline): SGHAT, FQNNGV. The V end was cut by 5 bases, the J end by 3 bases, with 16 bases between. This CDR3 has 15 amino acids.

Written as DNA, the CDR3 is TGTGCCACCTCAGGGGTGGCTGGAAACACCATATATTTT. Translated: CATSGVAGNTIYF. The V gene is TRBV19, the J gene TRBJ1-3; D is possibly TRBD1 (6 bases). This CDR3 has 13 amino acids. Trimming left V 10 bases short and J 2 bases short, with 12 bases between. In germline, CDR1 is LNHDA, CDR2 SQIVND (reference sequence).

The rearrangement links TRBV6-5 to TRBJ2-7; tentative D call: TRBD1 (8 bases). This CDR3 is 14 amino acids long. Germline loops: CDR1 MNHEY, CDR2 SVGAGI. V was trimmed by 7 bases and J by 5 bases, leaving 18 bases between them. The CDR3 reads CASTQTGGGDEQYF. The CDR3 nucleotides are TGTGCCAGCACCCAAACAGGGGGAGGGGACGAGCAGTACTTC.

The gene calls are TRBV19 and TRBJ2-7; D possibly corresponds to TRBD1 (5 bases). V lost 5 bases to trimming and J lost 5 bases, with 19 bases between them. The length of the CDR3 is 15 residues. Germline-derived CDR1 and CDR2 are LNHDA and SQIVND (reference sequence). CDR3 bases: TGTGCCAGTAGTCATCAGGGTGCCGTAGAAAACGAGCAGTACTTC. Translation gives CASSHQGAVENEQYF.

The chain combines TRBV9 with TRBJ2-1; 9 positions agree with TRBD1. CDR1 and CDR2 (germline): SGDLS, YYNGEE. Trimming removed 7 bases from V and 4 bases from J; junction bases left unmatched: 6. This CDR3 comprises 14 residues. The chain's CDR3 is CASGSGTGYNEQFF. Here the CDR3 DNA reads TGTGCCAGCGGTTCCGGGACAGGGTACAATGAGCAGTTCTTC. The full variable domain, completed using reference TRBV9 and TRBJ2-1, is DSGVTQTPKHLITATGQRVTLRCSPRSGDLSVYWYQQSLDQGLQFLIQYYNGEERAKGNILERFSAQQFPDLHSELNLSSLELGDSALYFCASGSGTGYNEQFFGPGTRLTVL.

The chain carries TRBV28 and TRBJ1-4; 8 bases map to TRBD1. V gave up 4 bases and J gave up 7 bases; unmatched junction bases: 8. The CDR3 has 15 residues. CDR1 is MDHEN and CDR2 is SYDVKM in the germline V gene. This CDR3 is CASSSPGTGGEKLFF. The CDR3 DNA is TGTGCCAGCAGTTCCCCCGGGACAGGTGGTGAAAAACTGTTTTTT.

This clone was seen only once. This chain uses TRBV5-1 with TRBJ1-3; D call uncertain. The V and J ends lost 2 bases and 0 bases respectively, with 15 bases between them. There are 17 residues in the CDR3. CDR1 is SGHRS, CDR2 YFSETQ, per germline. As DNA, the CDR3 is TGCGCCAGCAGCTTAACTTGGGAGCTGAACTCTGGAAACACCATATATTTT. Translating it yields CASSLTWELNSGNTIYF.